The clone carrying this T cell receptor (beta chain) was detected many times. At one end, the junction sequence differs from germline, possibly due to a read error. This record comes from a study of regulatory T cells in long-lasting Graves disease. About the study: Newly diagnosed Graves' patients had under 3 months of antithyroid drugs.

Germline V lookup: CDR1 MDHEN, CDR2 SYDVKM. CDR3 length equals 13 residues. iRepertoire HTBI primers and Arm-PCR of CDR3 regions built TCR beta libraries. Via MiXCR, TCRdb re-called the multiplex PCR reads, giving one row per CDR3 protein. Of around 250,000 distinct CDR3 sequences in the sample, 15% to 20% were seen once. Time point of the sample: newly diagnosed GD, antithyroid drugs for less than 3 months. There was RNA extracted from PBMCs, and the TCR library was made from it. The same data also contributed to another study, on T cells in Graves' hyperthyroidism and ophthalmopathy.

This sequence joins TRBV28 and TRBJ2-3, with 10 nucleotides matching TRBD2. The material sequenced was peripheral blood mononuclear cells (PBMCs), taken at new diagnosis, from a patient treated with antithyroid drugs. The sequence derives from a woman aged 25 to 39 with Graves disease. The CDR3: CRSGGASTDTQYF. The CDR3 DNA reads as TGCCGCAGCGGGGGGGCTAGCACAGATACGCAGTATTTT.